Presented here are 5 T cell receptor beta chains from one specimen sequenced in a study of blood T cells in healthy people across ages. Through a sample-barcoded 5' primer and a J-beta primer mix, a second PCR was run for roughly 6 to 11 cycles. TCRdb reprocessed the 5' RACE reads via MiXCR and lists one record per CDR3 protein. The data show about 780,000 distinct CDR3 sequences, 46% seen once. Sequencing used blood. Source of these receptors: an elderly man in good health.

The V gene is TRBV6-6, the J gene TRBJ2-4; 10 positions agree with TRBD2. The end of the DNA fits TRBJ2-7 better, so the J call may be wrong. CDR3 length: 16 residues. The germline V gene has CDR1 MNHNY and CDR2 SVGAGI (reference sequence). As DNA, the CDR3 is TGTGCCAGCAGCAAAATAGCGGGAGGTCACACCTACGAGCAGTACTTC. Amino acid sequence: CASSKIAGGHTYEQYF.

The chain recombines TRBV11-2 with TRBJ1-2; tentatively, D is TRBD1 (5 bases). Germline V gene lookup returns CDR1 SGHAT and CDR2 FQNNGV. The CDR3 contains 16 residues. Trimming took 3 bases from V and 8 from J, leaving 22 bases between them. The CDR3 protein is CASSLGQISGSVGYTF. In nucleotides, the CDR3 is TGTGCCAGCAGCTTGGGCCAGATATCAGGGTCGGTCGGCTACACCTTC.

This chain links TRBV3-1 with TRBJ2-5; the D is unclear. V lost 1 base to trimming and J lost 1 base, with 7 bases between them. This CDR3 is built from 14 residues. Germline V CDR1 and CDR2: LGHDT, YNNKEL (reference sequence). The CDR3 region is CASSQASTQETQYF. The CDR3 region has the DNA TGTGCCAGCAGCCAAGCTTCCACCCAAGAGACCCAGTACTTC.

The sample holds one count of this clonotype. The V and J genes are TRBV5-6 and TRBJ2-7; 7 bases are shared with TRBD1. V lost 3 bases to trimming and J lost 3 bases; unmatched junction nucleotides: 6. The CDR3 has 14 amino acids. Germline lookup yields CDR1 SGHDT and CDR2 YYEEEE. CDR3 in amino acids: CASSSGQVYYEQYF. CDR3 DNA: TGTGCCAGCAGCTCCGGACAGGTCTACTACGAGCAGTACTTC. The full variable domain, rest sourced from reference TRBV5-6 and TRBJ2-7, is DAGVTQSPTHLIKTRGQQVTLRCSPKSGHDTVSWYQQALGQGPQFIFQYYEEEERQRGNFPDRFSGHQFPNYSSELNVNALLLGDSALYLCASSSGQVYYEQYFGPGTRLTVT.

This clonotype appeared a few times. The gene calls are TRBV5-1 and TRBJ2-5; tentatively, D is TRBD2 (6 bases). The germline V gene has CDR1 SGHRS and CDR2 YFSETQ. The CDR3 totals 17 residues. V was cut by 2 bases and J by 0 bases, with 17 bases left in between. The CDR3 DNA reads as TGCGCCAGCAGCTTCAGTCCTATTGGACTAAACCAAGAGACCCAGTACTTC. The encoded protein is CASSFSPIGLNQETQYF.